This T cell receptor beta chain is from a study of OX40 agonist ivuxolimab in advanced cancers. Study summary: The patients received agonistic anti-OX40 (CD134) antibody ivuxolimab. Administration of intravenous ivuxolimab to patients occurred every 2 weeks at 0.01 to 10 mg/kg. Findings and caveats of the study: In general, CD8+ T cells held more expanded clones than CD4+ did, on average.

TCRdb keeps only in-frame clones here, not all; method: immunoSEQ multiplex PCR. The sample contains approximately 83,000 clones, more than 65% of which appear only once. Turning to this clone: Its antigen is currently unknown.

This CDR3 has 11 amino acids. V was pared by 7 bases and J by 7 bases, with 13 bases between. Germline CDR1 and CDR2: DFQATT and SNEGSKA (reference sequence). Autoimmune disease history or systemic immunosuppression excluded patients. This chain connects TRBV20-1 to TRBJ2-5; maybe TRBD1 (6 bases). Sequenced here: CD4+ or CD8+ T cells sorted from blood, sampled in a trial of the OX40 agonist ivuxolimab. This sequence originates from an adult with an advanced solid tumor such as melanoma, head and neck, liver or kidney cancer. In DNA form, the CDR3 reads TGCAGTGTCCAAGAGACAGGGACCCAGTACTTC. As protein: CSVQETGTQYF.